This T cell receptor (beta chain) was identified during a study of blood T cell repertoires in COVID-19. Study as a whole: The origin of the acute and convalescent COVID-19 samples was the United States, Italy and Spain. The cDNA or gDNA used as material had been derived from T cells, B-cell-depleted T cells, or PBMCs.

In this sample, this clone turned up a few times. In the original workflow: Nucleated cell number was recorded as an estimate derived from reference gene primer amplification. TCRdb keeps only in-frame clones here, not all; method: immunoSEQ multiplex PCR. From that table come the V and J calls and clone size; the DNA was used to work out D and trimming. The sample contains some 130,000 clones, under 90% of which appear only once. The V end lost 3 bases, the J end lost 9 bases, and 10 bases lay between the germline ends. The CDR3 extends over 12 amino acids. Germline CDR1 SGDLS, CDR2 YYNGEE. The sequencing input was peripheral blood. The sequence was obtained from a human donor in a cohort sampled during active COVID-19. The rearrangement links TRBV9 to TRBJ1-3, with TRBD1 as a possible D gene (6 bases). CDR3 in DNA: TGTGCCAGCAGCGACCAGGGGACCACCATATATTTT. It translates to CASSDQGTTIYF.